The 9 T cell receptor beta chains listed next were all sequenced from one sample in a study of shared clonotypes between healthy human individuals. Clones were sequenced by immunoSEQ multiplex PCR, and TCRdb holds only the in-frame ones, with some missing. The sample has about 680,000 clones, 92% seen once. Naive-designated CD8 cells lacked CD45RO, were positively enriched for CCR7, and omitted terminally differentiated effector memory CD45RA+ cells. The sample consisted of naive CD8+ T cells sorted from blood. Source of these receptors: a man aged 25 to 40 in good health.

The CDR3 spells CASSEVGTGGYGYTF. The CDR3 nucleotides read TGTGCCAGCAGTGAAGTAGGGACAGGGGGCTATGGCTACACCTTC. V usage is TRBV6-1 and J usage is TRBJ1-2; 11 nucleotides align to TRBD1. Trimming cost V 1 base and J 4 bases; bases outside gene matches: 2. This CDR3 spans 15 amino acids. In germline, CDR1 is MNHNS, CDR2 SASEGT.

The chain recombines TRBV4-3 with TRBJ2-1, with 10 bases aligning to TRBD2. This CDR3 has 13 residues. Germline loops: CDR1 LGHNA, CDR2 YSLEER. The V and J ends lost 8 bases and 7 bases, in that order; junction bases with no gene match: 5. CDR3 in DNA: TGCGCCAGCGGTAGCGGGGGGCGGAATGAGCAGTTCTTC. Translating gives CASGSGGRNEQFF.

J is TRBJ1-1 and V is TRBV27; D is possibly TRBD1 (6 bases). The CDR3 loop spans 15 amino acids. V lost 0 bases to trimming and J lost 1 base, with 9 bases between them. In germline, CDR1 is MNHEY, CDR2 SMNVEV (reference sequence). CDR3 region: CASSLSGTSNTEAFF. CDR3 DNA sequence: TGTGCCAGCAGTTTATCGGGGACATCGAACACTGAAGCTTTCTTT.

This chain uses TRBV29-1 with TRBJ2-5; TRBD1 might be the D (5 bases). Germline CDR1 reads SQVTM; CDR2 reads ANQGSEA. The V gene lost 2 bases and the J gene lost 0 bases, with 19 bases spanning the gap. The CDR3 runs to 17 residues. CDR3 nucleotides: TGCAGCGTTGAATTTCCAGCCTTAGGGGCATACCAAGAGACCCAGTACTTC. Translating gives CSVEFPALGAYQETQYF.

This clone was counted only a few times. The rearrangement links TRBV28 to TRBJ2-7; D is uncertain. Germline V gene sequence: CDR1 MDHEN, CDR2 SYDVKM. Trimming cost V 8 bases and J 4 bases, with 9 bases left between them. The length of the CDR3 is 11 residues. CDR3 sequence: CASEATYEQYF. CDR3 bases: TGTGCCAGCGAAGCCACGTACGAGCAGTACTTC.

V is TRBV27 and J is TRBJ2-1; 10 bases map to TRBD1. Per the germline V gene, CDR1 is MNHEY and CDR2 is SMNVEV (reference sequence). The CDR3 spans 14 residues. V lost 2 bases, J lost 9 bases, and 4 bases stayed unmatched. DNA for the CDR3: TGTGCCAGCAGTTTAGGGGGACAGGGGATTGAGCAGTTCTTC. Its protein is CASSLGGQGIEQFF.

This chain uses TRBV18 with TRBJ2-1, with 9 positions matching TRBD2. The CDR3 spans 17 residues. Trimming cost V 5 bases and J 10 bases; bases outside gene matches: 18. Per the germline V gene, CDR1 is KGHSH and CDR2 is LQKENI. The CDR3 DNA reads as TGTGCCAGCTCATTCAAATCTACCGGGACTAGCTATGGGGAGCAGTTCTTC. Translating it yields CASSFKSTGTSYGEQFF.

V gene TRBV4-3 combines with J gene TRBJ2-7, with 9 bases fitting TRBD1. The CDR3 extends over 15 amino acids. The junction had 8 bases not matched to a gene; V was cut back by 4 bases and J by 4 bases. CDR1 LGHNA and CDR2 YSLEER come from the germline V gene. The CDR3 loop reads CASSPTGTGLYEQYF. Written as DNA, the CDR3 is TGCGCCAGCAGCCCAACCGGGACAGGGCTTTACGAGCAGTACTTC.

This chain joins TRBV29-1 and TRBJ2-1; 11 bases map to TRBD2. The CDR3 loop spans 15 amino acids. The V gene end was trimmed by 3 bases and the J gene end by 7 bases; junction bases not matched to a gene: 8. The V gene's germline CDR1 is SQVTM and CDR2 ANQGSEA. This chain's CDR3 is CSVDPLAGGWNEQFF. CDR3 sequence (DNA): TGCAGCGTTGATCCCCTAGCGGGAGGTTGGAATGAGCAGTTCTTC.